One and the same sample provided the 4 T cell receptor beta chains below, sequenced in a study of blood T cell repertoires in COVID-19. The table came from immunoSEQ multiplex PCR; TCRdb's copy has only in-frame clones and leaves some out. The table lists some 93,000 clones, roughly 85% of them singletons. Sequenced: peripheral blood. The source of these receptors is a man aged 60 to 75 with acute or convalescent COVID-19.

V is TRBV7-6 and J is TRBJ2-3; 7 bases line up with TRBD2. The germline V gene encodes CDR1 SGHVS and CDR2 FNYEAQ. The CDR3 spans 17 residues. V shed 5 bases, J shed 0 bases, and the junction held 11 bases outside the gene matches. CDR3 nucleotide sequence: TGTGCCAGCAGCCAAACCGTAGCGGGCCCTAGCACAGATACGCAGTATTTT. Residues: CASSQTVAGPSTDTQYF. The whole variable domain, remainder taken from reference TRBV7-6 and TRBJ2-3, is GAGVSQSPRYKVTKRGQDVALRCDPISGHVSLYWYRQALGQGPEFLTYFNYEAQQDKSGLPNDRFSAERPEGSISTLTIQRTEQRDSAMYRCASSQTVAGPSTDTQYFGPGTRLTVL.

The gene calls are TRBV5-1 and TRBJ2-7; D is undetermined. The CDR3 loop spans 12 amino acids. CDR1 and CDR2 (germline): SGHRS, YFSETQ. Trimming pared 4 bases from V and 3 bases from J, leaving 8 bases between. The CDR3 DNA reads TGCGCCAGCAGCGCCAGTTTCTACGAGCAGTACTTC. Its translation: CASSASFYEQYF.

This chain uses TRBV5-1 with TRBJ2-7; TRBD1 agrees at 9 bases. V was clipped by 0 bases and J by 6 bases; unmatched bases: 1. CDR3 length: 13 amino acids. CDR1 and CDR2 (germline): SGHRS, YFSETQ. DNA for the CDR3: TGCGCCAGCAGCTTGGGACAGGGGGTCGAGCAGTACTTC. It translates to CASSLGQGVEQYF. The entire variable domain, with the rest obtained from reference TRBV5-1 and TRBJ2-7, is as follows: KAGVTQTPRYLIKTRGQQVTLSCSPISGHRSVSWYQQTPGQGLQFLFEYFSETQRNKGNFPGRFSGRQFSNSRSEMNVSTLELGDSALYLCASSLGQGVEQYFGPGTRLTVT.

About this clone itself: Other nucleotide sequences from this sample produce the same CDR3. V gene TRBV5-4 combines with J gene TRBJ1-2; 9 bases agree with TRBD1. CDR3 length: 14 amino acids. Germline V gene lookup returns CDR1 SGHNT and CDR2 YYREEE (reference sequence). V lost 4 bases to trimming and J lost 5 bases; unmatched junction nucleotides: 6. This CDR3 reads CASSPTGGGYGYTF. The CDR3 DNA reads TGTGCCAGCAGCCCAACAGGGGGCGGGTATGGCTACACCTTC.